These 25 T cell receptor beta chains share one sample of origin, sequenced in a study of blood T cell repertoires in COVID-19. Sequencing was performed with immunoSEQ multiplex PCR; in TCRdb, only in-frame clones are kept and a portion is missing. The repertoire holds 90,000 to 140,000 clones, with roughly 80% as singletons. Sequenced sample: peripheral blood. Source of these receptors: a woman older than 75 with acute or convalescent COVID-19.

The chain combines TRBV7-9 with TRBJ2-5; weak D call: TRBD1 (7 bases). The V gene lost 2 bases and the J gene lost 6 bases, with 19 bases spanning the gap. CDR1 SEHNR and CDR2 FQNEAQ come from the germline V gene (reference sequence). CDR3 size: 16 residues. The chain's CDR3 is CASSLFRSEGAKTQYF. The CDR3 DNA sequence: TGTGCCAGCAGCTTATTCCGATCGGAGGGGGCAAAGACCCAGTACTTC. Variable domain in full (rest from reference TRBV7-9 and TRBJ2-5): DTGVSQNPRHKITKRGQNVTFRCDPISEHNRLYWYRQTLGQGPEFLTYFQNEAQLEKSRLLSDRFSAERPKGSFSTLEIQRTEQGDSAMYLCASSLFRSEGAKTQYFGPGTRLLVL.

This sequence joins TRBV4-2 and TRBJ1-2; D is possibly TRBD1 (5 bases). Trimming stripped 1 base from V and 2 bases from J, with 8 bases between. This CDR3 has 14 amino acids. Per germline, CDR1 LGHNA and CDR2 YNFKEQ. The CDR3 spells CASSQGQNNYGYTF. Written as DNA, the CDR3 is TGTGCCAGCAGCCAAGGACAGAACAACTATGGCTACACCTTC.

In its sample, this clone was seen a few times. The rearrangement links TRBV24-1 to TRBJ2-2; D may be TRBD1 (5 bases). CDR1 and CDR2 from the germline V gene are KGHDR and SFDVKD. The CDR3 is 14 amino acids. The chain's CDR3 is CASARGHGAGELFF. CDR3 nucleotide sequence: TGTGCTTCTGCAAGGGGCCATGGGGCCGGGGAGCTGTTTTTT.

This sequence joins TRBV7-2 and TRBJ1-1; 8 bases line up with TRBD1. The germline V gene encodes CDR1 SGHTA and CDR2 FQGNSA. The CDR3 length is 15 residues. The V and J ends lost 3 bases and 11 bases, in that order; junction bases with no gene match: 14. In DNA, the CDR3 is TGTGCCAGCAGCTTTTCCGGGACGGTGAACAGGGGGGCTTTCTTT. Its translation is CASSFSGTVNRGAFF.

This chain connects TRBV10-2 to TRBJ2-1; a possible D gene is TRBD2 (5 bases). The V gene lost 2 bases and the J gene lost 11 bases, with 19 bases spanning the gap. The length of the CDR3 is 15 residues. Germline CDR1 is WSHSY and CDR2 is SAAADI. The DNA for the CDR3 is TGCGCCAGCAGTGAGCTCACTCTAGACTATTCCAAGCAGTTCTTC. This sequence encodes CASSELTLDYSKQFF.

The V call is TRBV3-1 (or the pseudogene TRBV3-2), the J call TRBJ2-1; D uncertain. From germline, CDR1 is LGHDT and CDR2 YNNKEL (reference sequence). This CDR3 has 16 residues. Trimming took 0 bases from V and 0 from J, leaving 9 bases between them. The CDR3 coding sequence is TGTGCCAGCAGCCAAGAGAGGATGAGCTCCTACAATGAGCAGTTCTTC. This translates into CASSQERMSSYNEQFF.

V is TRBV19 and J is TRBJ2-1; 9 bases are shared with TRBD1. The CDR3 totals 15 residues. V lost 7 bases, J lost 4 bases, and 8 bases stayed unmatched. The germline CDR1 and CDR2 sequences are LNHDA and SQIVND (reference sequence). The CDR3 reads CASTPLTGGYNEQFF. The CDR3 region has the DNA TGTGCCAGTACCCCCTTGACAGGGGGGTACAATGAGCAGTTCTTC.

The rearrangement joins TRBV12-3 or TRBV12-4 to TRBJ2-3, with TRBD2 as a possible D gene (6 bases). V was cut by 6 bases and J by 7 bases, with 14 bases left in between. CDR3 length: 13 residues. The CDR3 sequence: CASRPISGNTQYF. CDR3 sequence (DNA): TGTGCCAGCAGGCCGATTAGCGGTAATACGCAGTATTTT.

As DNA, the CDR3 is TGTGCCGTTACAGGGGGCGTTCAGGGCAATCAGCCCCAGCATTTT. The encoded protein is CAVTGGVQGNQPQHF. The chain is built from TRBV28 and TRBJ1-5, with 9 bases lining up with TRBD1. Germline V lookup: CDR1 MDHEN, CDR2 SYDVKM. Trimming cost V 11 bases and J 2 bases; bases outside gene matches: 10. This CDR3 region has 15 residues.

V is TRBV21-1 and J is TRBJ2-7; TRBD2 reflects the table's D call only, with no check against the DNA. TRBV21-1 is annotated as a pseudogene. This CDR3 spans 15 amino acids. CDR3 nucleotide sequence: TGTGCCAGCAGCAAAGTTTGGAGAAGCTCCTACGAGCAGTACGTC. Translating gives CASSKVWRSSYEQYV.

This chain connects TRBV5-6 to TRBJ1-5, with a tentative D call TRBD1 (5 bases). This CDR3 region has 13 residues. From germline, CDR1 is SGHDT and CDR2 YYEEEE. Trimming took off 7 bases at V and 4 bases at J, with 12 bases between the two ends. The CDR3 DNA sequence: TGTGCCAGCTCGGGGGGAGGAAATCAGCCCCAGCATTTT. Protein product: CASSGGGNQPQHF.

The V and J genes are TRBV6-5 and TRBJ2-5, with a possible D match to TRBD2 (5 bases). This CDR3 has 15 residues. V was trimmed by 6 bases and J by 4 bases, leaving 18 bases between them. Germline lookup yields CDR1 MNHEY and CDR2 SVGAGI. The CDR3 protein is CASSLLEGMGETQYF. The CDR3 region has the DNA TGTGCCAGCAGCCTCCTTGAGGGAATGGGAGAGACCCAGTACTTC.

The DNA for the CDR3 is TGTGCCAGCAGCTCGCGGGATGGCGAGCAGTTCTTC. It translates to CASSSRDGEQFF. The chain couples TRBV7-9 to TRBJ2-1; TRBD2 is a possible D gene (6 bases). Trimming stripped 4 bases from V and 10 bases from J, with 11 bases between. The germline CDR1 and CDR2 sequences are SEHNR and FQNEAQ (reference sequence). This CDR3 contains 12 residues.

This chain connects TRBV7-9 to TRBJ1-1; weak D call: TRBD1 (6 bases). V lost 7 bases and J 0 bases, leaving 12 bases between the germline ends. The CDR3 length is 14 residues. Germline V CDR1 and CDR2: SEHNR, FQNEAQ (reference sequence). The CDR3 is CASTTGGLNTEAFF. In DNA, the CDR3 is TGTGCCAGCACCACCGGGGGGCTGAACACTGAAGCTTTCTTT.

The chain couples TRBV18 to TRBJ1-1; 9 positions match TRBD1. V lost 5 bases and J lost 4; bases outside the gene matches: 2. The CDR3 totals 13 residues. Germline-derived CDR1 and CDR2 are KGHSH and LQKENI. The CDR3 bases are TGTGCCAGCTCAGCGGGACAGGGCACTGAAGCTTTCTTT. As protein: CASSAGQGTEAFF.

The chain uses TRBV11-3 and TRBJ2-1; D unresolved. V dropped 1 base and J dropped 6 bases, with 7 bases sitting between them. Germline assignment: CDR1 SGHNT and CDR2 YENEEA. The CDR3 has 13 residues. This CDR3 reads CASSLGLSNEQFF. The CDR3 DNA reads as TGTGCCAGCAGCTTAGGACTCTCCAATGAGCAGTTCTTC. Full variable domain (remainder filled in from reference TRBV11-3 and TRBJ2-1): EAGVVQSPRYKIIEKKQPVAFWCNPISGHNTLYWYLQNLGQGPELLIRYENEEAVDDSQLPKDRFSAERLKGVDSTLKIQPAELGDSAVYLCASSLGLSNEQFFGPGTRLTVL.

DNA of the CDR3: TGTGCCAGCAGAGATAGCGGGAGGCCCAACAATGAGCAGTTCTTC. It is translated as CASRDSGRPNNEQFF. The chain links TRBV2 to TRBJ2-1; 10 nucleotides line up with TRBD2. The V segment lost 6 bases and the J segment 5 bases; nucleotides outside the gene matches: 7. Germline CDR1 reads SNHLY; CDR2 reads FYNNEI. This CDR3 has 15 residues.

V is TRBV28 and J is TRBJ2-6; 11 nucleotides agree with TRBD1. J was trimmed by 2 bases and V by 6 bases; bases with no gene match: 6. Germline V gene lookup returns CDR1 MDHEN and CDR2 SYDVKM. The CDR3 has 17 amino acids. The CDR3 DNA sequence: TGTGCCAGCAGACCCGGGACAGGGGGAACTGGGGCCAACGTCCTGACTTTC. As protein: CASRPGTGGTGANVLTF.

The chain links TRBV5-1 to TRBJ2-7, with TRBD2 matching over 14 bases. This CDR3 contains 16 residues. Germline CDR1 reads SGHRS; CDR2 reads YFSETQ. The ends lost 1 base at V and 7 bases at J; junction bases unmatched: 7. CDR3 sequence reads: CASSLTGLAGVEEQYF. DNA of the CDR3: TGCGCCAGCAGCTTGACGGGACTAGCGGGAGTCGAGGAGCAGTACTTC.

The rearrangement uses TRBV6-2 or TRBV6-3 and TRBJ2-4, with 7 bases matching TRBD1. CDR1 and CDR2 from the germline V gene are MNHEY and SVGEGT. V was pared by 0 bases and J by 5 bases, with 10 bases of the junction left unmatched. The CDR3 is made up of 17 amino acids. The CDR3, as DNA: TGTGCCAGCAGTTACTCGACAGGGAGCGTAGGGGAAAACATTCAGTACTTC. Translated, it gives CASSYSTGSVGENIQYF.

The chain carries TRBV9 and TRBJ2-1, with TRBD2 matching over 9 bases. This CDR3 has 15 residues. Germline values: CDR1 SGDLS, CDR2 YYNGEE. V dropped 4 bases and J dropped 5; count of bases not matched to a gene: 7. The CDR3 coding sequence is TGTGCCAGCAGCTCTCGGACTAGCGCGAACAATGAGCAGTTCTTC. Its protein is CASSSRTSANNEQFF.

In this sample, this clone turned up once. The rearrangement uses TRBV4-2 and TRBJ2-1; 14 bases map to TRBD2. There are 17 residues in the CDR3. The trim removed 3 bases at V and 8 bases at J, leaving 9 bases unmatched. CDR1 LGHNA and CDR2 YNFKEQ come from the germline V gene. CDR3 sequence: CASSQLGGTSGSYEQFF. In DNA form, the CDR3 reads TGTGCCAGCAGCCAGCTTGGGGGGACTAGCGGGAGCTATGAGCAGTTCTTC.

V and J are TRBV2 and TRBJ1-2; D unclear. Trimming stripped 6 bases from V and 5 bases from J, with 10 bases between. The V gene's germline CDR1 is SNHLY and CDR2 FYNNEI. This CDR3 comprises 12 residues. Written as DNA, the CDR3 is TGTGCCAGCAGCCTTGACACGTATGGCTACACCTTC. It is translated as CASSLDTYGYTF.

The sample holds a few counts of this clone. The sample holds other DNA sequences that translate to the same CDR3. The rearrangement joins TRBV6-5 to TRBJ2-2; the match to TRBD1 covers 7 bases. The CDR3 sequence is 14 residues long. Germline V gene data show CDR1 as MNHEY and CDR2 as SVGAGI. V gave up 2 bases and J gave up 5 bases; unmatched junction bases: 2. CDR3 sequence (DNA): TGTGCCAGCAGTTACCCAGGGGGTACCGGGGAGCTGTTTTTT. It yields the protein CASSYPGGTGELFF.

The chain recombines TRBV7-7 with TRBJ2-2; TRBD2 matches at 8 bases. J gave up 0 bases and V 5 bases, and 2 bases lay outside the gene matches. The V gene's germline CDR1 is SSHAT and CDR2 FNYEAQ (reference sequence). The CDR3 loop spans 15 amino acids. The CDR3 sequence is CASSISGTNTGELFF. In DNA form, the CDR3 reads TGTGCCAGCAGCATTAGCGGGACGAACACCGGGGAGCTGTTTTTT.